The clone carrying this T cell receptor (beta chain) was recorded a few times. The antigen is unknown. The sample is drawn from a study of identical twins. Regarding the study as a whole: Out-of-frame alpha sequences shared between twins exhibited an excess of low generation probability. The abundant beta clonotypes from cord blood had fewer insertions, and memory repertoires had none of this. Zero-insertion analyses were open to partial confounding by invariant MAIT and iNKT cells. Within beta out-of-frame sequences, the excess sharing observed between twins was weaker.

A single record per CDR3 protein comes from TCRdb applying MiXCR to the 5' RACE reads. The sample comprises some 710,000 distinct CDR3 sequences, approximately 6.1% of which are singletons, and around 2% rests with the top ten. Germline values: CDR1 MNHEY, CDR2 SMNVEV (reference sequence). The CDR3 extends over 10 amino acids. Trimming stripped 11 bases from V and 6 bases from J, with 11 bases between. Sequences were obtained from naive T cells sorted from blood. This TCR came from a man aged 18 to 30 in good health. This sequence joins TRBV27 and TRBJ2-7; the D gene could be TRBD1 or TRBD2 (6 bases each). The CDR3 DNA reads as TGTGCCGCCGGGGGCCTCGAGCAGTACTTC. It yields the protein CAAGGLEQYF.